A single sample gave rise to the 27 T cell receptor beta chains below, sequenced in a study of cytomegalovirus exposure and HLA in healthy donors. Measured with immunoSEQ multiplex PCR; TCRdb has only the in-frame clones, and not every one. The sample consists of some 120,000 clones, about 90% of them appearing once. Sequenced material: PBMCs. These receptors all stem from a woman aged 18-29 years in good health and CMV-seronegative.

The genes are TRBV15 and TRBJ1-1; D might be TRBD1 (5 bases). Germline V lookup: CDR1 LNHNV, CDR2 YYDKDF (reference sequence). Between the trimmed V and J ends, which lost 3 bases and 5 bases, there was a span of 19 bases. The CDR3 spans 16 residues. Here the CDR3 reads CATSSPIGGGQTEAFF. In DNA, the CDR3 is TGTGCCACCAGCAGCCCAATTGGGGGGGGTCAAACTGAAGCTTTCTTT.

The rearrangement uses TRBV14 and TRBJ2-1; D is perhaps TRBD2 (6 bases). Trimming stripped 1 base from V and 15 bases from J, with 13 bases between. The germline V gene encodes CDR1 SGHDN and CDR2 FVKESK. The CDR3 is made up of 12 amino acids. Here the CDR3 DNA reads TGTGCCAGCAGCCAAGTCCGGGACTTCAGGTTCTTC. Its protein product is CASSQVRDFRFF.

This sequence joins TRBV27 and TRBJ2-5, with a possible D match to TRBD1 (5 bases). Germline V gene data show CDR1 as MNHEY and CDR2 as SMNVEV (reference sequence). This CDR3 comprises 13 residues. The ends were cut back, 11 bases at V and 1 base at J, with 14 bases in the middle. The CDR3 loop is CAAARVVQETQYF. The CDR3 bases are TGTGCCGCTGCCAGGGTGGTCCAAGAGACCCAGTACTTC.

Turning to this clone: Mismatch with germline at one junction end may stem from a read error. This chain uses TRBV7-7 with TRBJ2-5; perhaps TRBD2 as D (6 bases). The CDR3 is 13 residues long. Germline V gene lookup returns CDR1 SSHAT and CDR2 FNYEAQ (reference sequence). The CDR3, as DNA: TGTGCTAGCAGTCAGGCGGGGACCGGGACCCAGTACTTC. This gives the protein CASSQAGTGTQYF.

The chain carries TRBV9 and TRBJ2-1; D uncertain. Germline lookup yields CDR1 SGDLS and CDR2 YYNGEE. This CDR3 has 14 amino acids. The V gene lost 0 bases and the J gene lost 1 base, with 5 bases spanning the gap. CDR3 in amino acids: CASSVAGSYNEQFF. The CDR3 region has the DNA TGTGCCAGCAGCGTAGCGGGTTCCTACAATGAGCAGTTCTTC.

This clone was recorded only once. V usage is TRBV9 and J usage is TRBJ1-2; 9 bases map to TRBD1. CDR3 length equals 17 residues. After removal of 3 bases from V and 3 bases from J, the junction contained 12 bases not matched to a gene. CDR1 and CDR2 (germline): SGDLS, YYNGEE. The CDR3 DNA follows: TGTGCCAGCAGCGCCATTCCACAGGGGGCTTATTACTATGGCTACACCTTC. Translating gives CASSAIPQGAYYYGYTF.

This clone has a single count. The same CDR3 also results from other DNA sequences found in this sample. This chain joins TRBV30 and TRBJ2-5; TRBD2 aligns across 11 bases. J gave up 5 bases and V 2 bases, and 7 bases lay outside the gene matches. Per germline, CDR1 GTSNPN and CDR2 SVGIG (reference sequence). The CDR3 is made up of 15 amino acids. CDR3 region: CAWSFVAGGPETQYF. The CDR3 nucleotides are TGTGCCTGGAGTTTTGTAGCGGGAGGGCCGGAGACCCAGTACTTC.

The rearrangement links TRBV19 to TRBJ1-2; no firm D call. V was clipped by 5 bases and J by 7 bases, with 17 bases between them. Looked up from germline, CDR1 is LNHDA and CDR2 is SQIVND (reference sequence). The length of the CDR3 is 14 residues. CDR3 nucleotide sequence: TGTGCCAGTAGTCCGCTAGGTCAATTGGGTGGCTACACCTTC. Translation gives CASSPLGQLGGYTF.

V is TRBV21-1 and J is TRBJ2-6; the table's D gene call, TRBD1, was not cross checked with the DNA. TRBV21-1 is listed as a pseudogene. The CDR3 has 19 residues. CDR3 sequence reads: CASSTSGTGGAEGANVLTF. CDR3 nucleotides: TGTGCCAGCAGCACCTCCGGGACAGGGGGCGCGGAAGGGGCCAACGTCCTGACTTTC.

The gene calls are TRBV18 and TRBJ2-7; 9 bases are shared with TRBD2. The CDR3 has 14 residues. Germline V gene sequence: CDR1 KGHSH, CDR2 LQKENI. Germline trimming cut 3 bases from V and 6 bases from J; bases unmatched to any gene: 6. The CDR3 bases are TGTGCCAGCTCACCTACCGGGACTAGCTCCGAGCAGTACTTC. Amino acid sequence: CASSPTGTSSEQYF.

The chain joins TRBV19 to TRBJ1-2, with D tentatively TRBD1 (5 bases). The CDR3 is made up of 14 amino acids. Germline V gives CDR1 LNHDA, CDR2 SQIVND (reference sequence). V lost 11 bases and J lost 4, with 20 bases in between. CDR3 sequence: CAANGGSTFYGYTF. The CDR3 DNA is TGTGCCGCAAATGGGGGGTCCACATTCTATGGCTACACCTTC.

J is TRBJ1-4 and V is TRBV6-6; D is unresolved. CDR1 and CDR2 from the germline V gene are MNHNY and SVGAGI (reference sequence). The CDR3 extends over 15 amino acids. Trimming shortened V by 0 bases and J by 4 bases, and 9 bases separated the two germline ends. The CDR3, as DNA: TGTGCCAGCAGTTACTCCGCAGGCCTTAATGAAAAACTGTTTTTT. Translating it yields CASSYSAGLNEKLFF.

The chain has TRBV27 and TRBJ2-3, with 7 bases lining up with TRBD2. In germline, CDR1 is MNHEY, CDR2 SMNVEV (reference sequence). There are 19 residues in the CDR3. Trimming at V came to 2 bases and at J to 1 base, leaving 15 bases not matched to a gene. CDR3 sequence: CASSLTGPGGYFGTDTQYF. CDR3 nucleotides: TGTGCCAGCAGTTTAACGGGACCCGGGGGGTACTTTGGCACAGATACGCAGTATTTT.

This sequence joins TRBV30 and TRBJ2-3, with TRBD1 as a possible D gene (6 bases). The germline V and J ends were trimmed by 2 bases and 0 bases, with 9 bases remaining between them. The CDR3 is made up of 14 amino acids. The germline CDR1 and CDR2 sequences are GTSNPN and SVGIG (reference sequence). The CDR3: CAWSSGASTDTQYF. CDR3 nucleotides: TGTGCCTGGAGTTCAGGGGCTAGCACAGATACGCAGTATTTT.

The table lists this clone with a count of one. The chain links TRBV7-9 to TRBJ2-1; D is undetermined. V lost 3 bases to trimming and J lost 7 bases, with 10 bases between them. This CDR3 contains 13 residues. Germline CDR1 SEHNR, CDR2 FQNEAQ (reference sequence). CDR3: CASSFSSLNEQFF. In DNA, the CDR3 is TGTGCCAGCAGCTTCAGTTCCCTTAATGAGCAGTTCTTC.

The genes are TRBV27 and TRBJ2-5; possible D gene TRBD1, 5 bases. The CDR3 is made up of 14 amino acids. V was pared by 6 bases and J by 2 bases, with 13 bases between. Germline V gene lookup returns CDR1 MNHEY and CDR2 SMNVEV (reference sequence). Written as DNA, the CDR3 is TGTGCCAGCAGCAAAGGGGCGGCACAAGAGACCCAGTACTTC. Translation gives CASSKGAAQETQYF.

CDR3 region: CASSLASESEAFF. CDR3 in DNA: TGTGCCAGCAGCTTAGCCTCAGAATCCGAAGCTTTCTTT. The rearrangement uses TRBV7-9 and TRBJ1-1; D is ambiguous. The germline V gene has CDR1 SEHNR and CDR2 FQNEAQ (reference sequence). This CDR3 contains 13 residues. V was clipped by 0 bases and J by 8 bases, with 10 bases between them. The full variable domain, its missing parts supplied by reference TRBV7-9 and TRBJ1-1, is DTGVSQNPRHKITKRGQNVTFRCDPISEHNRLYWYRQTLGQGPEFLTYFQNEAQLEKSRLLSDRFSAERPKGSFSTLEIQRTEQGDSAMYLCASSLASESEAFFGQGTRLTVV.

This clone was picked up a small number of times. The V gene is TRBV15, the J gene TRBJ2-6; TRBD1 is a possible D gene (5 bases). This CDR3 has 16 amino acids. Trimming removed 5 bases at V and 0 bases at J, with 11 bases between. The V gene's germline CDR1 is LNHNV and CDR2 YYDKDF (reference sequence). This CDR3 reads CATSGNQGSGANVLTF. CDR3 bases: TGTGCCACCAGCGGAAATCAGGGCTCTGGGGCCAACGTCCTGACTTTC.

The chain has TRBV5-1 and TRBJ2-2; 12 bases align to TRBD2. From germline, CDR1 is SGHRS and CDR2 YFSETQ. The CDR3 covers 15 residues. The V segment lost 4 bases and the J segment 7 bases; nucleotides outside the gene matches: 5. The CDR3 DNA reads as TGCGCCAGCAGCCCTAGCGGGGGGGCAATCGGGGAGCTGTTTTTT. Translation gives CASSPSGGAIGELFF.

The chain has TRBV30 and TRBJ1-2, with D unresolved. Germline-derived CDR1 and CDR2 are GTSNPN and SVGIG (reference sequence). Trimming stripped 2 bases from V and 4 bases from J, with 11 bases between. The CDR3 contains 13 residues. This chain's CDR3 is CAWSPGTSYGYTF. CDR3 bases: TGTGCCTGGAGTCCGGGAACCTCCTATGGCTACACCTTC.

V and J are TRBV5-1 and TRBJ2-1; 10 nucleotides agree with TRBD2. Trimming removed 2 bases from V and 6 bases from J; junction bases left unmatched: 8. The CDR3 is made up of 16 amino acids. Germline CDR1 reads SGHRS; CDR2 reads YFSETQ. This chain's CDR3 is CASSFSGRPQGNEQFF. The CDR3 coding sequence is TGCGCCAGCAGCTTTAGCGGGAGGCCCCAGGGCAATGAGCAGTTCTTC. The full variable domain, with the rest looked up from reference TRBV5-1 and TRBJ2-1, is KAGVTQTPRYLIKTRGQQVTLSCSPISGHRSVSWYQQTPGQGLQFLFEYFSETQRNKGNFPGRFSGRQFSNSRSEMNVSTLELGDSALYLCASSFSGRPQGNEQFFGPGTRLTVL.

CDR3 residues: CASAPGTPGVQPQHF. DNA of the CDR3: TGTGCCAGCGCTCCCGGGACCCCAGGGGTACAGCCCCAGCATTTT. The chain combines TRBV19 with TRBJ1-5; tentatively, D is TRBD1 (6 bases). This CDR3 spans 15 amino acids. Germline V gives CDR1 LNHDA, CDR2 SQIVND (reference sequence). V dropped 9 bases and J dropped 7 bases, with 22 bases sitting between them. Full variable domain (outside the CDR3, taken from reference TRBV19 and TRBJ1-5): DGGITQSPKYLFRKEGQNVTLSCEQNLNHDAMYWYRQDPGQGLRLIYYSQIVNDFQKGDIAEGYSVSREKKESFPLTVTSAQKNPTAFYLCASAPGTPGVQPQHFGDGTRLSIL.

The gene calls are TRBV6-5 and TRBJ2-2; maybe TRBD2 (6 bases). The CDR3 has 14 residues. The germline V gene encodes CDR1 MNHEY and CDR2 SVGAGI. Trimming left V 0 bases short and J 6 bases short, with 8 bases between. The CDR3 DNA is TGTGCCAGCAGTTACTCGACTAGTCCCGGGGAGCTGTTTTTT. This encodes CASSYSTSPGELFF.

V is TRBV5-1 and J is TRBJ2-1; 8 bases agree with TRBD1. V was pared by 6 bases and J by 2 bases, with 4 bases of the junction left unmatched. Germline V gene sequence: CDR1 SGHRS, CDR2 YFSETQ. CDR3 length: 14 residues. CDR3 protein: CASKPGGPYNEQFF. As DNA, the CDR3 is TGCGCCAGCAAGCCAGGGGGCCCCTACAATGAGCAGTTCTTC.

This CDR3 reads CASIPSGGISSYEQYF. As DNA, the CDR3 is TGTGCCAGCATCCCTAGCGGGGGGATTAGCTCCTACGAGCAGTACTTC. The chain employs TRBV27 and TRBJ2-7; 11 positions agree with TRBD2. Germline V gene sequence: CDR1 MNHEY, CDR2 SMNVEV (reference sequence). The CDR3 contains 16 residues. Unmatched junction bases numbered 8, after V lost 7 bases and J lost 0 bases.

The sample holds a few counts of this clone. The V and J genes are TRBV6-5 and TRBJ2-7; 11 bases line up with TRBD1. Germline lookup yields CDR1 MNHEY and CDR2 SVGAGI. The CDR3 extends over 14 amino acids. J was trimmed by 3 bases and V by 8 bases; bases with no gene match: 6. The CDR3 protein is CASRGGTGGYEQYF. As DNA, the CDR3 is TGTGCCAGCCGGGGCGGGACAGGGGGCTACGAGCAGTACTTC.

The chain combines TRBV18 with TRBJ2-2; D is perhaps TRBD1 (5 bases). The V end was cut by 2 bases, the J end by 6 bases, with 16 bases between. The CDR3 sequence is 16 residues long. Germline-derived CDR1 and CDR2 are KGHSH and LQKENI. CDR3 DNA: TGTGCCAGCTCACCAATAAACGTGCAGGGATCCGGGGAGCTGTTTTTT. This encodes CASSPINVQGSGELFF.